This T cell receptor beta chain was obtained from a study of cytomegalovirus exposure and HLA in healthy donors. CDR1 is MDHEN, CDR2 SYDVKM, per germline. The CDR3 is 17 amino acids. V gave up 7 bases and J gave up 9 bases; unmatched junction bases: 19. 60 Vbeta and 13 Jbeta primers were used in PCR. Produced via immunoSEQ multiplex PCR; TCRdb's table is partial and in-frame only. The sample has some 180,000 clones, roughly 79% seen once. About this clone: Its target is not known.

Broader study findings: A list of approximately 160 TCR beta chains associated with cytomegalovirus was given.

The chain employs TRBV28 and TRBJ2-1; 9 positions agree with TRBD1. The receptor's source is a male donor in good health and CMV-seronegative. The sequenced sample was PBMCs. CDR3 in amino acids: CASTIGLGTGSRGEQFF. CDR3 bases: TGTGCCAGCACCATAGGGCTTGGGACAGGGAGTCGGGGTGAGCAGTTCTTC. Full variable domain (rest looked up from reference TRBV28 and TRBJ2-1): DVKVTQSSRYLVKRTGEKVFLECVQDMDHENMFWYRQDPGLGLRLIYFSYDVKMKEKGDIPEGYSVSREKKERFSLILESASTNQTSMYLCASTIGLGTGSRGEQFFGPGTRLTVL.